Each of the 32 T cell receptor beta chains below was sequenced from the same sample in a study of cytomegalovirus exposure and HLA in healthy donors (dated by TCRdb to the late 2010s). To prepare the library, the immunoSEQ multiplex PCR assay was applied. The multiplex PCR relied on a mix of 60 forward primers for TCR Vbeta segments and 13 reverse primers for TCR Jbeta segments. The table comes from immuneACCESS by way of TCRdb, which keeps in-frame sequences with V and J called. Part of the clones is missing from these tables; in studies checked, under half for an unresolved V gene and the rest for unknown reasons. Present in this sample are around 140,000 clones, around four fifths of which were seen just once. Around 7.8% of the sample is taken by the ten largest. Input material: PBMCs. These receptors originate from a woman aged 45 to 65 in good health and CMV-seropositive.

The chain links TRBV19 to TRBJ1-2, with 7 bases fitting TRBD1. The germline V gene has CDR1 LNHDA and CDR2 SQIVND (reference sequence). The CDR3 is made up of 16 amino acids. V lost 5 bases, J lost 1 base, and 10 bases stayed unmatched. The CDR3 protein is CASSVLGTEHNYGYTF. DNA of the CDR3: TGTGCCAGTAGTGTCCTTGGGACAGAACATAACTATGGCTACACCTTC.

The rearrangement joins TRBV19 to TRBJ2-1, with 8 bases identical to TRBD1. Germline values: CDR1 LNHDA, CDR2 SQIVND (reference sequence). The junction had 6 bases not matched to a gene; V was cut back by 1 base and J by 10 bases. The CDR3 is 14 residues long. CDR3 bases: TGTGCCAGTAGTATAGCCGGACAGGGTGAGGAGCAGTTCTTC. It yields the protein CASSIAGQGEEQFF.

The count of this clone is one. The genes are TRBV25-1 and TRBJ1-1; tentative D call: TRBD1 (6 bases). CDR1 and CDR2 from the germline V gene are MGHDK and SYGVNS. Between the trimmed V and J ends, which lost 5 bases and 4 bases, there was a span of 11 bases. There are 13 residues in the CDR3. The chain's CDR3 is CASSTGYITEAFF. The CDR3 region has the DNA TGTGCCAGCAGTACAGGGTACATCACTGAAGCTTTCTTT.

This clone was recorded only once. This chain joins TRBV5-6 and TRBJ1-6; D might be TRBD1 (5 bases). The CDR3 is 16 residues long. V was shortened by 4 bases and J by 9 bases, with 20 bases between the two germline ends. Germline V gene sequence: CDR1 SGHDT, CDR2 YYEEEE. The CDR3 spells CASSPRDLPGSSPLHF. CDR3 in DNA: TGTGCCAGCAGCCCCCGGGACTTACCGGGGAGTTCACCCCTCCACTTT.

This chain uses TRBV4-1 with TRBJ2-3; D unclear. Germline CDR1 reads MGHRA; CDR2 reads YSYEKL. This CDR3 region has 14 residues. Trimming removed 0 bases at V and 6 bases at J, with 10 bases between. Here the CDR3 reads CASSQDLARDTQYF. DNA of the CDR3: TGCGCCAGCAGCCAAGATCTCGCGAGGGATACGCAGTATTTT.

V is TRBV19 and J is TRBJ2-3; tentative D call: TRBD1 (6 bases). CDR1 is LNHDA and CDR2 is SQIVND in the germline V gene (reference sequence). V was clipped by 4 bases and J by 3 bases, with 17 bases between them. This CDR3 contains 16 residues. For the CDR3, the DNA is TGTGCCAGTAGTACTTCGCAGGGGTTAATGACAGATACGCAGTATTTT. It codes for CASSTSQGLMTDTQYF.

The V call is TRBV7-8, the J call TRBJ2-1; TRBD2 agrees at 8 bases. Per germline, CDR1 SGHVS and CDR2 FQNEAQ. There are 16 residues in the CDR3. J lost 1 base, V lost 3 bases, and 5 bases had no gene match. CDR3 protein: CASSFLVAGSYNEQFF. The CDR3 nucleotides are TGTGCCAGCAGCTTCTTAGTAGCGGGATCCTACAATGAGCAGTTCTTC.

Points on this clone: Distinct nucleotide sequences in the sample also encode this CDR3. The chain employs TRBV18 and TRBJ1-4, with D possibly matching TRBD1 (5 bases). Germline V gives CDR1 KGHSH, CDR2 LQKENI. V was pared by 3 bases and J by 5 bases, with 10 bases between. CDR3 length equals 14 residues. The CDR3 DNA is TGTGCCAGCTCACCTCTCGACAGCAATGAAAAACTGTTTTTT. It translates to CASSPLDSNEKLFF.

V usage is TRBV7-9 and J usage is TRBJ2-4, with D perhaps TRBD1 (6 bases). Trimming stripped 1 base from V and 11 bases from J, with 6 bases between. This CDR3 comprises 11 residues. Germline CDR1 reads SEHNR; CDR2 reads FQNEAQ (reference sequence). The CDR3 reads CASSLDRVQYF. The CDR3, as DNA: TGTGCCAGCAGCTTAGACAGGGTTCAGTACTTC.

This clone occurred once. CDR3 amino acids: CAISDRGEQFF. The CDR3 nucleotides are TGTGCCATCAGTGACCGGGGTGAGCAGTTCTTC. The V call is TRBV10-3, the J call TRBJ2-1; TRBD2 is a possible D gene (5 bases). The V gene's germline CDR1 is ENHRY and CDR2 SYGVKD. With 3 bases removed from V and 9 bases from J, the gap between germline ends came to 6 bases. The CDR3 spans 11 residues.

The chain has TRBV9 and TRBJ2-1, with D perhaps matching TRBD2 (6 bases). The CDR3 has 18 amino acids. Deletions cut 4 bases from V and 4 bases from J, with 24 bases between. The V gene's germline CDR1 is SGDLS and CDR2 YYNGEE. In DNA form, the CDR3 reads TGTGCCAGCAGCCGGACTCCCGTGGGGAGGTGGGCTTACAATGAGCAGTTCTTC. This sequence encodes CASSRTPVGRWAYNEQFF.

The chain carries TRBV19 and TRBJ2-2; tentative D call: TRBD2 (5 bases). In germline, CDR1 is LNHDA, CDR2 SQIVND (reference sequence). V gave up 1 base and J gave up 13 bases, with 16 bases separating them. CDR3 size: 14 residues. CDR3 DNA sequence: TGTGCCAGTAGTATAGGCGGGCCCCAAGGAGGGCTGTTTTTT. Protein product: CASSIGGPQGGLFF.

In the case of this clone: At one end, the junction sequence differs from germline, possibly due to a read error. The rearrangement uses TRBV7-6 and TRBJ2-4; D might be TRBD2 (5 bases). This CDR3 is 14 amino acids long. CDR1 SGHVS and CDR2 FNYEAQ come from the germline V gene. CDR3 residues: CASSLGGDENSQYF. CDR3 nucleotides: TGTGCCAGCAGCTTAGGGGGAGACGAAAACAGTCAGTACTTC.

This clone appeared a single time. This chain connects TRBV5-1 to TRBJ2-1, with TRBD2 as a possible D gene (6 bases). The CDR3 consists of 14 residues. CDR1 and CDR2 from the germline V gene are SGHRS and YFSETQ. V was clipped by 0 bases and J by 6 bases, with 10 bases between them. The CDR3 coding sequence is TGCGCCAGCAGCTTGGCCGGGGGTCCCAATGAGCAGTTCTTC. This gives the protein CASSLAGGPNEQFF.

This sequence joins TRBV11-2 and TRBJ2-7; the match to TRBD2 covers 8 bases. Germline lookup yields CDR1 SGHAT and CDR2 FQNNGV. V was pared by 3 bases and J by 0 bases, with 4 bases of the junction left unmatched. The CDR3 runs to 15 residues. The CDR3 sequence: CASSFSSGSSYEQYF. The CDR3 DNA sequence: TGTGCCAGCAGCTTCTCTAGCGGGTCCTCCTACGAGCAGTACTTC.

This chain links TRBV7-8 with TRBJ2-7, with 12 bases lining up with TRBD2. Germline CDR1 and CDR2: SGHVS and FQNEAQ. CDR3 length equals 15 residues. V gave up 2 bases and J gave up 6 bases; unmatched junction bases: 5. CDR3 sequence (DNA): TGTGCCAGCAGCTTAAGACTAGCGGGAGTTGGCGAGCAGTACTTC. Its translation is CASSLRLAGVGEQYF.

This chain's CDR3 is CACERVENTEAFF. The CDR3 nucleotides are TGTGCCTGTGAGAGGGTTGAGAACACTGAAGCTTTCTTT. V gene TRBV30 combines with J gene TRBJ1-1; D unresolved. Trimming pared 6 bases from V and 1 base from J, leaving 12 bases between. In germline, CDR1 is GTSNPN, CDR2 SVGIG (reference sequence). This CDR3 comprises 13 residues.

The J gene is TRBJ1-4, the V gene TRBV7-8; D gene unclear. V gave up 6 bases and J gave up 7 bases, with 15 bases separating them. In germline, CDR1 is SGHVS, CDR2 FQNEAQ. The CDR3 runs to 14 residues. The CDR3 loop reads CASSVGREGEKLFF. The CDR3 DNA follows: TGTGCCAGCAGTGTGGGGAGGGAAGGTGAAAAACTGTTTTTT. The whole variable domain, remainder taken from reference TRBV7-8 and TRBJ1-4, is GAGVSQSPRYKVAKRGQDVALRCDPISGHVSLFWYQQALGQGPEFLTYFQNEAQLDKSGLPSDRFFAERPEGSVSTLKIQRTQQEDSAVYLCASSVGREGEKLFFGSGTQLSVL.

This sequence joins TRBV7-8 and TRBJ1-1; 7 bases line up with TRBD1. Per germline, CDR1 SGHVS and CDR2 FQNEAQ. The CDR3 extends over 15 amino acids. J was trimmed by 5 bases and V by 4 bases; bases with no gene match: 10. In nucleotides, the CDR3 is TGTGCCAGCAGCTATCGACAGGGAGGAGGAACTGAAGCTTTCTTT. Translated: CASSYRQGGGTEAFF.

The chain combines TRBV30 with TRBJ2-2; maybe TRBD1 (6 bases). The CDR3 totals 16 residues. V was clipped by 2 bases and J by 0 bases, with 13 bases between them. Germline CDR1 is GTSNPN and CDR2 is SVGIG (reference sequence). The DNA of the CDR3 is TGTGCCTGGAGTTTCCCGGACAGAGCGAACACCGGGGAGCTGTTTTTT. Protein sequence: CAWSFPDRANTGELFF.

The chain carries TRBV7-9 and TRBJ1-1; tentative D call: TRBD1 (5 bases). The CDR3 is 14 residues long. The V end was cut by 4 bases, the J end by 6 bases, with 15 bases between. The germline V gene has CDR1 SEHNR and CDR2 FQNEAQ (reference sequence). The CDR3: CASSSRARIPEAFF. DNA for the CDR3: TGTGCCAGCAGCTCCAGGGCGCGAATACCTGAAGCTTTCTTT.

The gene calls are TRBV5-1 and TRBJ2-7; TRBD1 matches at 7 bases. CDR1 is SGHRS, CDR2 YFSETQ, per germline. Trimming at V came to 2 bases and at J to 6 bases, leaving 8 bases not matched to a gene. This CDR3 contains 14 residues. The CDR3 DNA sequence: TGCGCCAGCAGCTTTCAGGGGGAAATCAGCGAGCAGTACTTC. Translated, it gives CASSFQGEISEQYF.

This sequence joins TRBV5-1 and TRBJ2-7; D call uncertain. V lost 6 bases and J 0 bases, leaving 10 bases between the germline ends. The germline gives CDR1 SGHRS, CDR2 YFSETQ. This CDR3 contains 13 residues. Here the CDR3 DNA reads TGCGCCAGCACAGGCGTCAGCTCCTACGAGCAGTACTTC. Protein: CASTGVSSYEQYF.

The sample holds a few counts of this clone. The CDR3 coding sequence is TGCAGCGTTGAATGGGCTAGCGGGGGCTTTCAGTACTTC. Encoded protein: CSVEWASGGFQYF. This rearrangement joins TRBV29-1 to TRBJ2-4; TRBD2 agrees at 10 bases. The CDR3 is 13 residues long. CDR1 and CDR2 from the germline V gene are SQVTM and ANQGSEA. J was trimmed by 11 bases and V by 2 bases; bases with no gene match: 6.

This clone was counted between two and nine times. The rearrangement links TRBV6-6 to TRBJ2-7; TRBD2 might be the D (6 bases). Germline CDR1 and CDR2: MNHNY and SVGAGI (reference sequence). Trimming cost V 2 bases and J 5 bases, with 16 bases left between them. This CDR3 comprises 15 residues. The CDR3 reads CASSYRGGPRDEQYF. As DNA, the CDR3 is TGTGCCAGCAGTTACAGGGGAGGCCCTCGGGACGAGCAGTACTTC.

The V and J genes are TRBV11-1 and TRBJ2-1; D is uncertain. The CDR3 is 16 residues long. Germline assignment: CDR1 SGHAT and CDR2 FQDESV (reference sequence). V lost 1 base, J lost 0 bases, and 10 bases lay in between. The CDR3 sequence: CASSLGPESSYNEQFF. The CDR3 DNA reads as TGTGCCAGCAGCTTAGGTCCGGAGAGCTCCTACAATGAGCAGTTCTTC.

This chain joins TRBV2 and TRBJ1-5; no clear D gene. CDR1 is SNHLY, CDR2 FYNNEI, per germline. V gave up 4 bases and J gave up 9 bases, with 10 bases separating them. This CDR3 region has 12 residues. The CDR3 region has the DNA TGTGCCAGCAGTGTTAGTCCTGGGCCCCAGCATTTT. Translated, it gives CASSVSPGPQHF.

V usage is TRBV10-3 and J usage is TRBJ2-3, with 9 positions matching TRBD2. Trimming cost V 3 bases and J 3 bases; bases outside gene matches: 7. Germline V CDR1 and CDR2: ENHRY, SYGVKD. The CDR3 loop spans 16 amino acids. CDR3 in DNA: TGTGCCATCAGTGACCCCACTAGCGGGCCTACAGATACGCAGTATTTT. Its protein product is CAISDPTSGPTDTQYF.

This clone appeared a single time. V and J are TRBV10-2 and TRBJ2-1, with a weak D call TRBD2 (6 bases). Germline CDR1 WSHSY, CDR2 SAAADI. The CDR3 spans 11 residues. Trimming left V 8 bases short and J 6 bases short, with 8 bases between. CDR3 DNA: TGCGCCAGCCAGCGGGCCAATGAGCAGTTCTTC. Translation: CASQRANEQFF.

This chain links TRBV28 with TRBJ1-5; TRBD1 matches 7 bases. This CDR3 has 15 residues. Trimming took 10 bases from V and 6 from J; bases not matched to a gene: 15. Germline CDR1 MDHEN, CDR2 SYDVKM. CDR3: CATQTGSLFSQPQHF. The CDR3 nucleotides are TGTGCCACCCAGACAGGGAGTCTCTTTTCTCAGCCCCAGCATTTT.

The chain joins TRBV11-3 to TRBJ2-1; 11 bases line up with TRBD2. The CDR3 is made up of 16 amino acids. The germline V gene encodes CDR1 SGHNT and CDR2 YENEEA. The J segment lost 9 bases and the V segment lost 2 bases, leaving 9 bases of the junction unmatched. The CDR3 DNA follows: TGTGCCAGCAGCTTAACCCTGACTAGCGGGATGGGTGAGCAGTTCTTC. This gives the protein CASSLTLTSGMGEQFF.

CDR3 nucleotide sequence: TGCGCCAGCAGCCAGGAGGGACAGTTCACTGAAGCTTTCTTT. Translation gives CASSQEGQFTEAFF. The chain joins TRBV5-1 to TRBJ1-1; 7 bases are a match to TRBD1. This CDR3 is 14 amino acids long. From germline, CDR1 is SGHRS and CDR2 YFSETQ. J gave up 4 bases and V 4 bases, and 7 bases lay outside the gene matches.